These 5 T cell receptor beta chains were sequenced from one sample in a study of T cells in lung cancer brain metastases. Sequenced by immunoSEQ multiplex PCR; TCRdb stores in-frame clones only, minus some. The sample has about 5,600 clones; roughly 80% are singletons. The sequenced material came from tumor tissue from a brain metastasis. Every receptor here comes from a man in his fifties or sixties with non-small cell lung cancer that had spread to the brain.

This chain joins TRBV29-1 and TRBJ1-1; the D is unclear. Germline V lookup: CDR1 SQVTM, CDR2 ANQGSEA. CDR3 size: 11 residues. Trimming removed 6 bases at V and 0 bases at J, with 5 bases between. CDR3 loop: CSVLMNTEAFF. Written as DNA, the CDR3 is TGCAGCGTCCTCATGAACACTGAAGCTTTCTTT.

The rearrangement joins TRBV7-3 to TRBJ2-7; D could derive from TRBD1 or TRBD2 (5 bases each). The germline CDR1 and CDR2 sequences are SGHTA and FQGTGA. The CDR3 is 13 amino acids. Trimming took off 5 bases at V and 4 bases at J, with 12 bases between the two ends. The CDR3 is CASSPGTEYEQYF. Here the CDR3 DNA reads TGTGCCAGCAGCCCCGGGACCGAGTACGAGCAGTACTTC.

The J gene is TRBJ1-5, the V gene TRBV6-1; 9 bases agree with TRBD1. With V trimmed by 4 bases and J by 1 base, 5 bases remained unmatched. This CDR3 has 16 amino acids. CDR1 MNHNS and CDR2 SASEGT come from the germline V gene. CDR3 loop: CASSVHRGPSNQPQHF. The CDR3 DNA follows: TGTGCCAGCAGTGTCCACAGGGGGCCGAGCAATCAGCCCCAGCATTTT.

This clone was counted only a few times. The chain uses TRBV5-4 and TRBJ1-6, with D maybe TRBD1 (6 bases). Looked up from germline, CDR1 is SGHNT and CDR2 is YYREEE (reference sequence). The CDR3 is made up of 14 amino acids. The V and J ends lost 0 bases and 6 bases respectively, with 7 bases between them. The CDR3 sequence: CASSLGTANSPLHF. The CDR3 DNA reads as TGTGCCAGCAGCTTGGGGACAGCTAATTCACCCCTCCACTTT.

This CDR3 is CAWSVQGIEAFF. The CDR3 coding sequence is TGTGCCTGGAGTGTGCAGGGGATTGAAGCTTTCTTT. The V call is TRBV30, the J call TRBJ1-1; TRBD1 is a possible D gene (6 bases). Germline CDR1 GTSNPN, CDR2 SVGIG (reference sequence). Trimming took 0 bases from V and 7 from J, leaving 9 bases between them. This CDR3 region has 12 residues.